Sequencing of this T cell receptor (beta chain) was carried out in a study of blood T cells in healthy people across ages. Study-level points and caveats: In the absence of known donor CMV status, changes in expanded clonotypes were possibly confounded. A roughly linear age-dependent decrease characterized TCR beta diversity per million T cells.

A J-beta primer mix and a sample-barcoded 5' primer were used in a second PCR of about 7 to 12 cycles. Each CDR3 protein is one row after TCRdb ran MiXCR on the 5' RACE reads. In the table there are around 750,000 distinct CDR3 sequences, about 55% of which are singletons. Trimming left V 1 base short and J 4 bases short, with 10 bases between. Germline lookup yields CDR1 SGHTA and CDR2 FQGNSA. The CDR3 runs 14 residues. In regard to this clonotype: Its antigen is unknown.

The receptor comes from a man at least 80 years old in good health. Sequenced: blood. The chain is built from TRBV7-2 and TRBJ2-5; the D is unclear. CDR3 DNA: TGTGCCAGCAGCTTAGAGCTACTTTTAGAGACCCAGTACTTC. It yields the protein CASSLELLLETQYF. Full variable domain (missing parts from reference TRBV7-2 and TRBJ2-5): GAGVSQSPSNKVTEKGKDVELRCDPISGHTALYWYRQSLGQGLEFLIYFQGNSAPDKSGLPSDRFSAERTGGSVSTLTIQRTQQEDSAVYLCASSLELLLETQYFGPGTRLLVL.